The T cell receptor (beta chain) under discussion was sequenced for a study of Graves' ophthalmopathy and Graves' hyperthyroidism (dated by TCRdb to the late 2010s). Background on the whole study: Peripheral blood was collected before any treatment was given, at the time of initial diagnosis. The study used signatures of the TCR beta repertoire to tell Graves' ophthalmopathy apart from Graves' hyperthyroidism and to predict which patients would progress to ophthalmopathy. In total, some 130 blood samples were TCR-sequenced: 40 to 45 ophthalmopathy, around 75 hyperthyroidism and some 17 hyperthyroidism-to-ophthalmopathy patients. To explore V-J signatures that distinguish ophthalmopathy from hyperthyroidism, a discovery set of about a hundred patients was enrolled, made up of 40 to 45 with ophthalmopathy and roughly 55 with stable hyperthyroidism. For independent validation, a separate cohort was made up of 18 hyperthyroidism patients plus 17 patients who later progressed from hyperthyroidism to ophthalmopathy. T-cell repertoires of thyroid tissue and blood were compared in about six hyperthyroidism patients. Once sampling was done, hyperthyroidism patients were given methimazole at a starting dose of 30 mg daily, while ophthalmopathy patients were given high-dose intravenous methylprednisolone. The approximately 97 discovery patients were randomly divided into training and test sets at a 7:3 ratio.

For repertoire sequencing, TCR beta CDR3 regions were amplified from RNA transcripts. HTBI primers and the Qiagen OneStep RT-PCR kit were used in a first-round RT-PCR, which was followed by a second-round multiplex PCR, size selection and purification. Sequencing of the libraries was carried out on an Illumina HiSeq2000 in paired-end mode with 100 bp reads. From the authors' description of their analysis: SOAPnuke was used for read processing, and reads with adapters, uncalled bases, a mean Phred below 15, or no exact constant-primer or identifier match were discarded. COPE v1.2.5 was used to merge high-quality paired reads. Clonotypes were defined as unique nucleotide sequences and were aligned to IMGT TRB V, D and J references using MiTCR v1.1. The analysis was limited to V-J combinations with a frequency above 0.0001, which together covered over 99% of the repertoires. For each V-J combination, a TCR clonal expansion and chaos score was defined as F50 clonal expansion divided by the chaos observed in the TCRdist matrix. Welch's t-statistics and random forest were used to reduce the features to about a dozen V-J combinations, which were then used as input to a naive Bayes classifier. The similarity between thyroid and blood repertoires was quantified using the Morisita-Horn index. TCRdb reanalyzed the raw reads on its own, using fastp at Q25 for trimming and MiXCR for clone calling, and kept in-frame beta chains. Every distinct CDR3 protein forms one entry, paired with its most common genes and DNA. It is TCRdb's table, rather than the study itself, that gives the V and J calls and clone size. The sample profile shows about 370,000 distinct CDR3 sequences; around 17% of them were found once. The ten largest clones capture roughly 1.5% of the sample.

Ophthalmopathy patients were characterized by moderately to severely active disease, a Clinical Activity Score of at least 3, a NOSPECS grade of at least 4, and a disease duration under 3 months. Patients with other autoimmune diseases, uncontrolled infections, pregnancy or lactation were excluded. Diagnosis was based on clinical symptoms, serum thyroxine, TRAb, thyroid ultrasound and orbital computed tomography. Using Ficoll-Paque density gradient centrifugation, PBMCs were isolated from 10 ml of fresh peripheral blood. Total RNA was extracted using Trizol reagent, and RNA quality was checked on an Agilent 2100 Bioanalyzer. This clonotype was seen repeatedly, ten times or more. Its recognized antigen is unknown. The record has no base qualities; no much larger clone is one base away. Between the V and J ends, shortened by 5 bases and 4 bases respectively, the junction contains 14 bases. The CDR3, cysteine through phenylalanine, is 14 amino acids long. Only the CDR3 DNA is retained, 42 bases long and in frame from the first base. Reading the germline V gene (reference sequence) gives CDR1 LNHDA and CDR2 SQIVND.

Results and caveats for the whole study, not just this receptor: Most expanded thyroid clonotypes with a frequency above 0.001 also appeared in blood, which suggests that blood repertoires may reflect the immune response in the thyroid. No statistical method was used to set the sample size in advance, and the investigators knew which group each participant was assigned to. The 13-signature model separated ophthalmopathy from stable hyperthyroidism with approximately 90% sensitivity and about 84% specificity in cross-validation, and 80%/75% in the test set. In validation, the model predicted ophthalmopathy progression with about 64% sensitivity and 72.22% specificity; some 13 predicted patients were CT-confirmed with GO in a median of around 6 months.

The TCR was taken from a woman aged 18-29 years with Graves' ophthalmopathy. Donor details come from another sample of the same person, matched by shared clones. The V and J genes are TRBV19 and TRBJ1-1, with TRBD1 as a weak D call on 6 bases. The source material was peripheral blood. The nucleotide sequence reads TGTGCCAGTAGTCCTCAGACAGGTAGCACTGAAGCTTTCTTT. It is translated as CASSPQTGSTEAFF.